What follows are 29 T cell receptor beta chains derived from one specimen sequenced in a study of blood T cells in healthy people across ages. The second PCR ran roughly 7 to 12 cycles with a sample-barcoded 5' primer and J-beta primers. A single record per CDR3 protein comes from TCRdb applying MiXCR to the 5' RACE reads. Among about 830,000 distinct CDR3 sequences listed, approximately 67% were seen once. The source material was blood. These receptors came from a man aged 25-45 years in good health.

A word on this clonotype: This likely comes from a read error, as the CDR3 has no conserved phenylalanine or tryptophan at its end. The chain carries TRBV20-1 and TRBJ2-4; 9 bases match TRBD1. Germline V gene data show CDR1 as DFQATT and CDR2 as SNEGSKA (reference sequence). The CDR3 extends over 14 amino acids. The V segment lost 0 bases and the J segment 7 bases; nucleotides outside the gene matches: 4. The CDR3 DNA reads TGCAGTGCTAGAGATGTAGACAGGGGGAACATTCAGTACGTC. It codes for CSARDVDRGNIQYV.

V gene TRBV4-1 combines with J gene TRBJ2-3, with 7 nucleotides matching TRBD2. J lost 1 base, V lost 4 bases, and 17 bases had no gene match. The germline V gene has CDR1 MGHRA and CDR2 YSYEKL. The CDR3 has 19 residues. The CDR3 DNA sequence: TGCGCCAGCAGCCCTGCCACCGGGACTACCGCGTTTGGCACAGATACGCAGTATTTT. Amino acid sequence: CASSPATGTTAFGTDTQYF.

This clonotype was detected a few times. The chain employs TRBV7-2 and TRBJ2-7; D may be TRBD2 (6 bases). Trimming took off 5 bases at V and 2 bases at J, with 13 bases between the two ends. CDR1 is SGHTA and CDR2 is FQGNSA in the germline V gene. This CDR3 has 14 amino acids. CDR3 amino acids: CASSKATGAYEQYF. The CDR3 DNA is TGTGCCAGCAGCAAAGCCACGGGGGCCTACGAGCAGTACTTC.

The count of this clonotype is one. At one end the junction does not follow the germline gene, possibly because of a read error. CDR3 sequence: CASSPGQGGTYNSPLHF. The CDR3 DNA sequence: TGTGCCAGCAGCCCGGGACAGGGGGGGACCTATAATTCACCCCTCCATTTT. The J gene is TRBJ1-6, the V gene TRBV7-9; 11 positions match TRBD1. The germline gives CDR1 SEHNR, CDR2 FQNEAQ (reference sequence). This CDR3 region has 17 residues.

The rearrangement links TRBV6-6 to TRBJ1-6; D is unresolved. The germline V gene encodes CDR1 MNHNY and CDR2 SVGAGI (reference sequence). V was cut by 4 bases and J by 11 bases, with 15 bases left in between. The CDR3 extends over 14 amino acids. DNA of the CDR3: TGTGCCAGCAGTTGCGAGACGGCGGGTACACCCCTCCACTTT. Encoded protein: CASSCETAGTPLHF.

This clonotype was counted a few times. The chain joins TRBV7-6 to TRBJ2-5, with TRBD1 identical over 7 bases. The CDR3 is 14 residues long. Trimming at V came to 5 bases and at J to 3 bases, leaving 6 bases not matched to a gene. Germline-derived CDR1 and CDR2 are SGHVS and FNYEAQ. The CDR3 bases are TGTGCCAGCAGCAAGGGGACAGTCGAAGAGACCCAGTACTTC. Its protein product is CASSKGTVEETQYF. Full variable domain (missing parts from reference TRBV7-6 and TRBJ2-5): GAGVSQSPRYKVTKRGQDVALRCDPISGHVSLYWYRQALGQGPEFLTYFNYEAQQDKSGLPNDRFSAERPEGSISTLTIQRTEQRDSAMYRCASSKGTVEETQYFGPGTRLLVL.

V usage is TRBV21-1 and J usage is TRBJ1-1; the table's D call, TRBD1, has no DNA check behind it. TRBV21-1 is a listed pseudogene. This CDR3 is 14 amino acids long. The CDR3 bases are TGTGCCAGCAGCGCCCACCGGGACAGATCTGAAGCTTTCTTT. This codes for CASSAHRDRSEAFF.

This chain links TRBV29-1 with TRBJ1-4; D gene unclear. V lost 7 bases, J lost 10 bases, and 10 bases lay in between. The CDR3 loop spans 10 amino acids. Germline V gene sequence: CDR1 SQVTM, CDR2 ANQGSEA. CDR3 DNA: TGCAGCGCCTACAGAGGAAAACTGTTTTTT. Encoded protein: CSAYRGKLFF.

The rearrangement uses TRBV6-5 and TRBJ2-1, with 8 bases aligning to TRBD1. Germline lookup yields CDR1 MNHEY and CDR2 SVGAGI. CDR3 length equals 15 residues. With V trimmed by 8 bases and J by 2 bases, 8 bases remained unmatched. Here the CDR3 reads CASRTTGATYNEQFF. The CDR3 DNA follows: TGTGCCAGCCGAACGACAGGGGCCACCTACAATGAGCAGTTCTTC.

This clonotype was seen a single time. V is TRBV28 and J is TRBJ2-3; D ambiguous. The germline V gene encodes CDR1 MDHEN and CDR2 SYDVKM. The V end was cut by 5 bases, the J end by 5 bases, with 8 bases between. The CDR3 runs to 12 residues. The CDR3, as DNA: TGTGCCAGCAGTAGGGCGAAAGATACGCAGTATTTT. Residues: CASSRAKDTQYF.

V gene TRBV12-3 or TRBV12-4 combines with J gene TRBJ2-5; 12 positions match TRBD2. The DNA end is a closer match to TRBJ2-7, so the J assignment may be wrong. This CDR3 has 15 amino acids. The CDR3 reads CASAQTLAGGLEQYF. The CDR3 nucleotides read TGTGCCAGCGCTCAAACGCTAGCGGGGGGGCTCGAGCAGTACTTC.

The V and J genes are TRBV18 and TRBJ2-1; perhaps TRBD1 as D (6 bases). The CDR3 is 14 amino acids. V lost 3 bases, J lost 9 bases, and 15 bases lay in between. Germline CDR1 reads KGHSH; CDR2 reads LQKENI. In nucleotides, the CDR3 is TGTGCCAGCTCACCGGGGGCAGCTTTCCTTGAGCAGTTCTTC. Translating it yields CASSPGAAFLEQFF.

The chain has TRBV7-9 and TRBJ2-3; tentative D call: TRBD2 (6 bases). Germline-derived CDR1 and CDR2 are SEHNR and FQNEAQ (reference sequence). V was cut by 2 bases and J by 4 bases, with 10 bases left in between. The CDR3 has 14 residues. The CDR3 region is CASSLLEGPDTQYF. The CDR3 nucleotides are TGTGCCAGCAGCTTATTGGAGGGACCAGATACGCAGTATTTT.

V usage is TRBV20-1 and J usage is TRBJ2-4, with 9 bases fitting TRBD2. The end of the DNA aligns better with TRBJ2-7, so the J call may be wrong. The CDR3 sequence is 15 residues long. Germline V gives CDR1 DFQATT, CDR2 SNEGSKA (reference sequence). The CDR3 protein is CSARQHPAGGYEQYF. Here the CDR3 DNA reads TGCAGTGCTAGACAACACCCAGCGGGGGGCTACGAGCAGTACTTC.

This clonotype showed up just a few times. The chain recombines TRBV29-1 with TRBJ2-7; either TRBD1 or TRBD2 may supply D (5 bases each). Germline loops: CDR1 SQVTM, CDR2 ANQGSEA. The ends were cut back, 8 bases at V and 2 bases at J, with 16 bases in the middle. This CDR3 is 13 amino acids long. The CDR3 region is CSLPGTPTYEQYF. CDR3 bases: TGCAGCTTGCCCGGGACCCCGACCTACGAGCAGTACTTC.

The rearrangement uses TRBV10-3 and TRBJ2-5; D is unclear. CDR1 and CDR2 (germline): ENHRY, SYGVKD. V lost 3 bases to trimming and J lost 5 bases, with 10 bases between them. This CDR3 is built from 13 residues. The CDR3: CAISEVEFETQYF. CDR3 DNA: TGTGCCATCAGTGAAGTTGAGTTTGAGACCCAGTACTTC.

This chain connects TRBV24-1 to TRBJ2-3; 7 positions match TRBD1. From germline, CDR1 is KGHDR and CDR2 SFDVKD. The CDR3 extends over 16 amino acids. J lost 2 bases, V lost 4 bases, and 8 bases had no gene match. The CDR3 region is CATSDTGTAYTDTQYF. CDR3 sequence (DNA): TGTGCCACCAGTGACACCGGGACAGCTTACACAGATACGCAGTATTTT.

The gene calls are TRBV5-1 and TRBJ2-7; 10 positions agree with TRBD1. V shed 4 bases, J shed 4 bases, and the junction held 8 bases outside the gene matches. Germline V lookup: CDR1 SGHRS, CDR2 YFSETQ. The CDR3 has 15 residues. CDR3: CASSMDRGVLYEQYF. The CDR3 DNA reads TGCGCCAGCAGCATGGACAGGGGGGTCCTGTACGAGCAGTACTTC.

This clonotype was seen more than once but under ten times. The chain recombines TRBV7-9 with TRBJ2-5, with a weak D call TRBD1 (6 bases). Looked up from germline, CDR1 is SEHNR and CDR2 is FQNEAQ (reference sequence). The CDR3 covers 14 residues. With 5 bases removed from V and 1 base from J, the gap between germline ends came to 11 bases. DNA of the CDR3: TGTGCCAGCAGCCCCCGGGACACCCAAGAGACCCAGTACTTC. Translation: CASSPRDTQETQYF.

This clonotype was seen only once. The V call is TRBV6-2 or TRBV6-3, the J call TRBJ2-3; 8 bases map to TRBD1. Germline V lookup: CDR1 MNHEY, CDR2 SVGEGT. CDR3 length: 17 residues. V shed 6 bases, J shed 2 bases, and the junction held 13 bases outside the gene matches. As DNA, the CDR3 is TGTGCCAGCAGGGGCTCCGCAGGACAGGGCCCCACAGATACGCAGTATTTT. This gives the protein CASRGSAGQGPTDTQYF.

V usage is TRBV7-9 and J usage is TRBJ2-7; tentative D call: TRBD1 (5 bases). The germline V and J ends were trimmed by 5 bases and 3 bases, with 11 bases remaining between them. In germline, CDR1 is SEHNR, CDR2 FQNEAQ (reference sequence). The CDR3 runs 13 residues. CDR3 nucleotides: TGTGCCAGCAGCCCCATGACAGACTACGAGCAGTACTTC. It encodes CASSPMTDYEQYF. Using reference TRBV7-9 and TRBJ2-7 for the parts outside the CDR3, the full variable domain is DTGVSQNPRHKITKRGQNVTFRCDPISEHNRLYWYRQTLGQGPEFLTYFQNEAQLEKSRLLSDRFSAERPKGSFSTLEIQRTEQGDSAMYLCASSPMTDYEQYFGPGTRLTVT.

In its sample, this clonotype was seen a few times. V and J are TRBV7-9 and TRBJ2-6; no clear D. The ends were cut back, 2 bases at V and 4 bases at J, with 12 bases in the middle. The CDR3 is 16 amino acids. Germline V gives CDR1 SEHNR, CDR2 FQNEAQ (reference sequence). The CDR3 nucleotides are TGTGCCAGCAGCTTATCCCGTGGTCTGGGGGCCAACGTCCTGACTTTC. Translating it yields CASSLSRGLGANVLTF.

This clonotype was picked up a small number of times. The J gene is TRBJ2-3, the V gene TRBV29-1, with D unresolved. Between the trimmed V and J ends, which lost 7 bases and 2 bases, there was a span of 16 bases. CDR1 is SQVTM and CDR2 is ANQGSEA in the germline V gene. CDR3 size: 14 residues. In nucleotides, the CDR3 is TGCAGCGCCACTCGGGTCAGGACCACAGATACGCAGTATTTT. This sequence encodes CSATRVRTTDTQYF.

The rearrangement links TRBV5-1 to TRBJ1-6; 7 nucleotides match TRBD1. The CDR3 contains 19 residues. Germline values: CDR1 SGHRS, CDR2 YFSETQ. V lost 0 bases and J lost 1; bases outside the gene matches: 10. The CDR3: CASSLGRGRESSYNSPLHF. CDR3 in DNA: TGCGCCAGCAGCTTGGGAAGGGGGCGCGAATCGTCCTATAATTCACCCCTCCACTTT.

The V and J genes are TRBV2 and TRBJ1-2; D gene uncertain. The germline V gene encodes CDR1 SNHLY and CDR2 FYNNEI. CDR3 length: 14 amino acids. V dropped 5 bases and J dropped 3 bases, with 13 bases sitting between them. CDR3: CASSTGQHDYGYTF. CDR3 nucleotides: TGTGCCAGCAGTACGGGTCAGCATGACTATGGCTACACCTTC.

The V call is TRBV6-2 or TRBV6-3, the J call TRBJ2-1, with 11 bases aligning to TRBD2. Trimming at V came to 6 bases and at J to 7 bases, leaving 8 bases not matched to a gene. This CDR3 spans 15 amino acids. CDR1 MNHEY and CDR2 SVGEGT come from the germline V gene. DNA of the CDR3: TGTGCCAGCAGCCAGATCGGGACTAGCGGTAATGAGCAGTTCTTC. Translating it yields CASSQIGTSGNEQFF.

This clonotype was picked up a small number of times. The V gene is TRBV5-1, the J gene TRBJ2-7, with 11 nucleotides matching TRBD1. The V gene's germline CDR1 is SGHRS and CDR2 YFSETQ. Trimming cost V 3 bases and J 6 bases; bases outside gene matches: 5. The CDR3 sequence is 14 residues long. The chain's CDR3 is CASSSDGTGGEQYF. The CDR3 DNA follows: TGCGCCAGCAGCTCGGACGGGACAGGGGGCGAGCAGTACTTC. The whole variable domain, filled in from reference TRBV5-1 and TRBJ2-7, reads KAGVTQTPRYLIKTRGQQVTLSCSPISGHRSVSWYQQTPGQGLQFLFEYFSETQRNKGNFPGRFSGRQFSNSRSEMNVSTLELGDSALYLCASSSDGTGGEQYFGPGTRLTVT.

The chain carries TRBV27 and TRBJ2-7; 11 bases map to TRBD1. The junction had 11 bases not matched to a gene; V was cut back by 6 bases and J by 4 bases. The CDR3 has 16 residues. Germline CDR1 MNHEY, CDR2 SMNVEV (reference sequence). The CDR3 here is CASSLGTGGVVYEQYF. In nucleotides, the CDR3 is TGTGCCAGCAGCTTAGGGACAGGGGGTGTAGTGTACGAGCAGTACTTC.

The genes are TRBV7-2 and TRBJ2-1; TRBD1 aligns across 7 bases. V trimming: 5 bases; J trimming: 4 bases; junction bases outside the gene matches: 5. CDR3 length equals 14 residues. Germline lookup yields CDR1 SGHTA and CDR2 FQGNSA. CDR3 in DNA: TGTGCCAGCAGCCTTCCGACAGGGTACAATGAGCAGTTCTTC. Translated, it gives CASSLPTGYNEQFF.